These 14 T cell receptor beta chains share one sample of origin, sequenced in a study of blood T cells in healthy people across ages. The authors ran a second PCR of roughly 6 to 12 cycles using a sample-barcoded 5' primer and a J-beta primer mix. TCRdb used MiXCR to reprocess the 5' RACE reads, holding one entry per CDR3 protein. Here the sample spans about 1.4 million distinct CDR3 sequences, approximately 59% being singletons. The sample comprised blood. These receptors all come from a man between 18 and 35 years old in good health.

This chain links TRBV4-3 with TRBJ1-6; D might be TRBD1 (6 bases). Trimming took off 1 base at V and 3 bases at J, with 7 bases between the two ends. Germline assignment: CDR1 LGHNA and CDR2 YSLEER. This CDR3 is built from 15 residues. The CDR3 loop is CASSQGDNYNSPLHF. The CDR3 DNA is TGCGCCAGCAGCCAAGGGGACAACTATAATTCACCCCTCCACTTT.

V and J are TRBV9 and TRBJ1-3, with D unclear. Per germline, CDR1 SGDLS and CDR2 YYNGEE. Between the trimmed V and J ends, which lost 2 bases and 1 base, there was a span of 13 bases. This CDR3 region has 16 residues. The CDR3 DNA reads TGTGCCAGCAGCGTTTCCCGGGGATTTTCTGGAAACACCATATATTTT. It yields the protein CASSVSRGFSGNTIYF.

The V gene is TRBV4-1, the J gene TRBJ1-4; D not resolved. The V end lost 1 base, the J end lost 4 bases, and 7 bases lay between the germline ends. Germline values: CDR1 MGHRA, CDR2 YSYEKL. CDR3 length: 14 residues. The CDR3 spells CASSQGSNNEKLFF. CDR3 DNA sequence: TGCGCCAGCAGCCAAGGCAGTAATAATGAAAAACTGTTTTTT.

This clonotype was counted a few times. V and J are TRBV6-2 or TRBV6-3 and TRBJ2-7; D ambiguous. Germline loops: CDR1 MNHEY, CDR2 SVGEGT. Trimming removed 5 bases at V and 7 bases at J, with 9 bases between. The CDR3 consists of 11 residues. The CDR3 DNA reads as TGTGCCAGCAGTCCGAGACGGGAGCAGTACTTC. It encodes CASSPRREQYF.

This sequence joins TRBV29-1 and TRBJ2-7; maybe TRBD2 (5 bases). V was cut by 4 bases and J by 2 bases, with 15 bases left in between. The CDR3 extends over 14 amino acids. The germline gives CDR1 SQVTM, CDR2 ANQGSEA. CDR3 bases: TGCAGCGTTGGGGGTCAGACTAACCCCTACGAGCAGTACTTC. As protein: CSVGGQTNPYEQYF.

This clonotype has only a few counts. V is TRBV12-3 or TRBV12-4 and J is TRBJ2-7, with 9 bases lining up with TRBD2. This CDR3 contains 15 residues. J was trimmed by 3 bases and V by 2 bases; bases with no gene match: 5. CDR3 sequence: CASSLLETSGYEQYF. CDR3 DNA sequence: TGTGCCAGCAGTTTATTAGAGACTAGCGGCTACGAGCAGTACTTC.

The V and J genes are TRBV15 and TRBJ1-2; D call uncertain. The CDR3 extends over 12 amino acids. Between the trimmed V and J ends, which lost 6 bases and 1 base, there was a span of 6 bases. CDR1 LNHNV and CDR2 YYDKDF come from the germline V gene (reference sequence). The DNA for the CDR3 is TGTGCCACCAGGGCCAATAACTATGGCTACACCTTC. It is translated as CATRANNYGYTF. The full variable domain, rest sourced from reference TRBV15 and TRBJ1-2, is DAMVIQNPRYQVTQFGKPVTLSCSQTLNHNVMYWYQQKSSQAPKLLFHYYDKDFNNEADTPDNFQSRRPNTSFCFLDIRSPGLGDTAMYLCATRANNYGYTFGSGTRLTVV.

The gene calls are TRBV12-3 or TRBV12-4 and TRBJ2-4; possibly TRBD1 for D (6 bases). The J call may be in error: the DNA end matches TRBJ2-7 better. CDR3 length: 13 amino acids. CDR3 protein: CASRTGTKYEQYF. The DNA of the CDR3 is TGTGCCAGCAGAACCGGGACAAAATACGAGCAGTACTTC.

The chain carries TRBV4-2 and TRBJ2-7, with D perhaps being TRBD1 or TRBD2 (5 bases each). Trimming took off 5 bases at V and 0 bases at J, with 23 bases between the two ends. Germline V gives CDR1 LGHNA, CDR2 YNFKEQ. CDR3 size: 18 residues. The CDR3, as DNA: TGTGCCAGCAGCTCCCCCGTCGTCCGGGACGGCCCCTCCTACGAGCAGTACTTC. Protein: CASSSPVVRDGPSYEQYF.

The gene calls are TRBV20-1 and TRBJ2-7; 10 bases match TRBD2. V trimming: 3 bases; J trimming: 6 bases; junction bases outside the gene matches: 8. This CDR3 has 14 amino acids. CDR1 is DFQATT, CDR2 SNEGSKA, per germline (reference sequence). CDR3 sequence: CSASSLAGAGEQYF. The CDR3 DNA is TGCAGTGCTAGCTCGCTAGCGGGAGCCGGCGAGCAGTACTTC.

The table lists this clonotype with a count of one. The CDR3 is CASSPHSAPGLEQFF. In nucleotides, the CDR3 is TGTGCCAGCAGCCCCCACTCGGCGCCGGGACTAGAACAGTTCTTC. This chain joins TRBV4-2 and TRBJ2-1, with TRBD2 identical over 8 bases. Germline values: CDR1 LGHNA, CDR2 YNFKEQ. Trimming at V came to 4 bases and at J to 13 bases, leaving 15 bases not matched to a gene. This CDR3 has 15 residues.

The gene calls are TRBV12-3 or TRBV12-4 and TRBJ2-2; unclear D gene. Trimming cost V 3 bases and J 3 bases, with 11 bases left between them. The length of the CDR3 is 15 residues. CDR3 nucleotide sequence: TGTGCCAGCAGTTTCGTTTGGGAAGACACCGGGGAGCTGTTTTTT. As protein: CASSFVWEDTGELFF.

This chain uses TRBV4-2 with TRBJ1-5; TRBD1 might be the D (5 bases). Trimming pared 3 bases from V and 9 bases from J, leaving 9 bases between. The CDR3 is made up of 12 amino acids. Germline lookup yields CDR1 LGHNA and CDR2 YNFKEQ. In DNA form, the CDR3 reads TGTGCCAGCAGCCATCCGGGGGGGCCCCAGCATTTT. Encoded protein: CASSHPGGPQHF.

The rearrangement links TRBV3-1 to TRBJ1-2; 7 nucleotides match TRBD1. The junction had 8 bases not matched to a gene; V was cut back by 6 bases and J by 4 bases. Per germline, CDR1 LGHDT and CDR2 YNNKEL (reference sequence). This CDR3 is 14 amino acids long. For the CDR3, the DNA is TGTGCCAGCAGAACAGGGACAGCTTCCTATGGCTACACCTTC. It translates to CASRTGTASYGYTF.